Reported below is one T cell receptor beta chain. Antigen specificity is unknown. These data are taken from a study of Ad26.COV2.S vaccination and SARS-CoV-2 variants. Study-wide points: Substantial breadth was reported for post-vaccination spike-specific CD8+ and CD4+ T cells.

Treatment of the sample: 15 to 20 received Ad26.COV2.S at low or high dose, single or two shots; 5 received placebo; per-sample allocation not given. Sampling was done on day 63 after the first vaccine or placebo injection. It was an adult aged 18-55 years in Boston who was the donor. Assay used: immunoSEQ multiplex PCR; TCRdb lists only in-frame clones, some missing. The profile shows approximately 360,000 clones, 80% to 90% of them singletons. The sample here was peripheral blood, taken in a trial of Ad26.COV2.S vaccine versus placebo. The receptor was derived from a person between 18 and 65 years old who received the Ad26.COV2.S COVID-19 vaccine or a placebo.

The CDR3 bases are TGTGCCAGCGTTCCCGACAGATATAATTCACCCCTCCACTTT. Protein: CASVPDRYNSPLHF. The genes are TRBV6-5 and TRBJ1-6; D perhaps matches TRBD1 (5 bases). From germline, CDR1 is MNHEY and CDR2 SVGAGI. The CDR3 has 14 residues. The germline V and J ends were trimmed by 8 bases and 4 bases, with 12 bases remaining between them.